A selection of T cell receptor beta chains follows, all from one sample in a study of CD8+CD57+ T cells in acquired aplastic anemia. TCRdb re-called the reads with MiXCR, one entry per CDR3 protein. This repertoire shows some 180,000 distinct CDR3 sequences, 63% found once; its top ten account for about 44%. The specimen sequenced was sorted CD4+, CD8+, or CD8+CD57+ T cells (not recorded which) from PBMCs. These receptors originate from a human donor with aplastic anemia. CDR3s include the opening cysteine and the closing phenylalanine or tryptophan. The D gene is left open where the match is weak. A row's size may be missing; if present it is once, few, many or a size class.

>TRBV2|.|TRBJ2-7|.
TGTGCCAGCGCAGGCGACTCCTACGAGCAGTACTTC
CASAGDSYEQYF
>TRBV4-1|.|TRBJ2-1|many
TGCGCCAGCAGCCAAGGCGAAGGGGACCACTCCTACAATGAGCAGTTCTTC
CASSQGEGDHSYNEQFF
>TRBV7-8|.|TRBJ2-1|.
TGTGCCAGCAGCTTAGGAAGTGGCGGCACAGAGTTCTTC
CASSLGSGGTEFF
>TRBV9|.|TRBJ2-2|.
TGTGCCAGCAGCGTAGGTGCCCCCTTGGGAACCGGGGAGCTGTTTTTT
CASSVGAPLGTGELFF
>TRBV7-9|.|TRBJ1-4|.
TGTGCCAGCAGCCGAGGGGCGTGGGGACTTGAAAAACTGTTTTTT
CASSRGAWGLEKLFF
>TRBV9|TRBD1|TRBJ2-5|.
TGTGCCAGCAGCGTAGGGACAGGGGTTCAAGAGACCCAGTACTTC
CASSVGTGVQETQYF
>TRBV9|TRBD2|TRBJ2-1|.
TGTGCCAGCAGCTCACTAGCGGGCTCAAAGCCGTATGAGCAGTTCTTC
CASSSLAGSKPYEQFF
>TRBV2|.|TRBJ1-5|.
TGTGCCAGCAGTGAAGGCAGAATTGGCAATCAGCCCCAGCATTTT
CASSEGRIGNQPQHF
>TRBV5-1|.|TRBJ2-7|.
TGCGCCAGCAGCCCTGGGGGGGGGGCCGAGCAGTACTTC
CASSPGGGAEQYF
>TRBV27|.|TRBJ1-2|.
TGTGCCAGCAGTTTAGACCTATATGGCTACACCTTC
CASSLDLYGYTF
>TRBV6-5|.|TRBJ1-6|once
TGTGCCAGCAGTTACTCTGTTCCAGGGAGCTCCTATAATTCACCCCTCCACTTT
CASSYSVPGSSYNSPLHF
>TRBV29-1|.|TRBJ2-3|.
TGCAGCGTTGAGGTGGGCACAGATACGCAGTATTTT
CSVEVGTDTQYF
>TRBV10-3|.|TRBJ2-5|.
TGTGCCATCAGCGGGAACCAACAAGAGACCCAGTACTTC
CAISGNQQETQYF
>TRBV9|.|TRBJ1-1|once
TGTGCCAGCAGCGTAGGAGGGATTGGAACTGAAGCTTTCTTT
CASSVGGIGTEAFF
>TRBV15|.|TRBJ2-7|few
TGTGCCACCAGCAGAGTAGCAGGAGGGTTCCACGAGCAGTACTTC
CATSRVAGGFHEQYF
>TRBV6-1|.|TRBJ1-4|.
TGTGCCAGCAGTGATACAGCCGGAAAACTGTTTTTT
CASSDTAGKLFF
>TRBV29-1|.|TRBJ2-2|few
TGCAGCGTTGATAGGCTAAACACCGGGGAGCTGTTTTTT
CSVDRLNTGELFF
>TRBV19|.|TRBJ2-7|.
TGTGCCAGTAGTGGAAGGGACCACTCCTACGAGCAGTACTTC
CASSGRDHSYEQYF
>TRBV29-1|.|TRBJ2-7|.
TGCAGCATCGTCGGGACAGCGGGCGGCTACGAGCAGTACTTC
CSIVGTAGGYEQYF
>TRBV7-8|.|TRBJ1-2|.
TGTGCCAGCAGCTCCTCTGGGGGAGGCTATGGCTACACCTTC
CASSSSGGGYGYTF
>TRBV11-2|.|TRBJ1-1|.
TGTGCCAGCAGCTCCCCCCCAGGGAACACTGAAGCTTTCTTT
CASSSPPGNTEAFF
>TRBV7-2|.|TRBJ1-1|once
.
CASSFYICSASNGAVHTEAFF
>TRBV20-1|.|TRBJ2-7|once
TGCAGTGCTAGACCCCGGGCCCCGATAGGAGGCGAGCAGTACTTC
CSARPRAPIGGEQYF